These 9 T cell receptor beta chains originate from one sample sequenced in a study of PD-L1 blockade in urothelial cancer (dated by TCRdb to the late 2010s). Libraries were made using the immunoSEQ multiplex PCR assay. This immuneACCESS table, as held by TCRdb, lists in-frame sequences with V and J called but not all clones. Of the missing ones, under half trace to an unresolved V gene in checked studies; the others have no known cause. The sample data list around 27,000 clones, and around 75% of these were observed just once. The top ten clonotypes cover about 2% of the sample. Specimen: PBMCs, collected around atezolizumab (anti-PD-L1) treatment. These receptors were collected from a man aged 45 to 65 with urothelial cancer.

The V call is TRBV10-1, the J call TRBJ1-1; no clear D gene. The germline gives CDR1 WNHNN, CDR2 SYGVQD (reference sequence). This CDR3 contains 16 residues. V shed 3 bases and J shed 4 bases, with 18 bases lying between them. The CDR3 spells CASSDIGAAESTEAFF. CDR3 sequence (DNA): TGCGCCAGCAGTGACATCGGCGCGGCGGAGAGCACTGAAGCTTTCTTT.

The rearrangement joins TRBV28 to TRBJ2-7, with D hard to call. The germline V gene has CDR1 MDHEN and CDR2 SYDVKM. This CDR3 is built from 11 residues. The CDR3 DNA reads TGTGCCAGCAGCGTGAGAGACATCTTACAAGTC. This codes for CASSVRDILQV.

The chain carries TRBV14 and TRBJ2-3, with D perhaps TRBD2 (6 bases). The V end lost 0 bases, the J end lost 8 bases, and 24 bases lay between the germline ends. Germline V lookup: CDR1 SGHDN, CDR2 FVKESK. This CDR3 spans 18 amino acids. DNA for the CDR3: TGTGCCAGCAGCCAAGACCTCCCTAGGCGGGGTCTCCTTGCTACGCAGTATTTT. Amino acid sequence: CASSQDLPRRGLLATQYF.

This clone has just one count. V is TRBV2 and J is TRBJ2-1, with D perhaps matching TRBD2 (6 bases). The CDR3 consists of 16 residues. V was shortened by 10 bases and J by 0 bases, with 19 bases between the two germline ends. Germline loops: CDR1 SNHLY, CDR2 FYNNEI. In nucleotides, the CDR3 is TGTGCCACCTCCGGCGATAGCGGCAGCTCCTACAATGAGCAGTTCTTC. Translated: CATSGDSGSSYNEQFF.

The chain recombines TRBV29-1 with TRBJ2-2, with 9 bases aligning to TRBD2. This CDR3 is built from 14 residues. J lost 3 bases, V lost 4 bases, and 3 bases had no gene match. Germline-derived CDR1 and CDR2 are SQVTM and ANQGSEA. The CDR3 loop reads CSVASGTYTGELFF. The CDR3 DNA follows: TGCAGCGTTGCTAGCGGGACTTACACCGGGGAGCTGTTTTTT.

This rearrangement joins TRBV9 to TRBJ2-1; possibly TRBD2 for D (6 bases). The germline gives CDR1 SGDLS, CDR2 YYNGEE. The V end was cut by 0 bases, the J end by 6 bases, with 13 bases between. The CDR3 spans 15 residues. Here the CDR3 DNA reads TGTGCCAGCAGCGTAGTAGTTAGTAGCGGCAATGAGCAGTTCTTC. The encoded protein is CASSVVVSSGNEQFF.

With regard to this clone: Other DNA sequences from this sample encode an identical CDR3 as well. The chain is built from TRBV28 and TRBJ1-1; the match to TRBD1 covers 8 bases. Germline V gives CDR1 MDHEN, CDR2 SYDVKM. CDR3 size: 14 residues. With V trimmed by 5 bases and J by 1 base, 3 bases remained unmatched. The CDR3 here is CASSTGGPNTEAFF. CDR3 coding DNA: TGTGCCAGCAGTACAGGGGGGCCGAACACTGAAGCTTTCTTT.

The genes are TRBV7-3 and TRBJ2-3; a weak D match, TRBD2 (6 bases). The germline V and J ends were trimmed by 3 bases and 2 bases, with 9 bases remaining between them. This CDR3 has 14 residues. Looked up from germline, CDR1 is SGHTA and CDR2 is FQGTGA. CDR3 nucleotide sequence: TGTGCCAGCAGCTTCGGGGGTCCCACAGATACGCAGTATTTT. It translates to CASSFGGPTDTQYF.

This clone turned up a few times. The chain employs TRBV29-1 and TRBJ2-3; weak D call: TRBD2 (7 bases). The V end lost 6 bases, the J end lost 2 bases, and 12 bases lay between the germline ends. Germline V gives CDR1 SQVTM, CDR2 ANQGSEA. This CDR3 has 13 amino acids. The CDR3: CSVVGGATDTQYF. As DNA, the CDR3 is TGCAGCGTCGTGGGGGGGGCCACAGATACGCAGTATTTT.